Below, 23 T cell receptor beta chains from the same sample are listed, as sequenced in a study of T cells in Graves' hyperthyroidism and ophthalmopathy. Authors of the study amplified TCR beta CDR3 regions from RNA transcripts. The HTBI primer set drove a first-round RT-PCR of the TCR CDR3. Each CDR3 protein gets one entry after TCRdb re-called the multiplex PCR reads with MiXCR. The data contain roughly 500,000 distinct CDR3 sequences, about half of them singletons. The sequencing sample was made of peripheral blood or thyroid tissue (not recorded which). The receptor set was obtained from an adult woman with Graves' disease, either hyperthyroidism or ophthalmopathy (not recorded which).

V gene TRBV20-1 combines with J gene TRBJ2-3; D might be TRBD2 (6 bases). The V gene lost 6 bases and the J gene lost 4 bases, with 14 bases spanning the gap. This CDR3 has 13 residues. The germline gives CDR1 DFQATT, CDR2 SNEGSKA (reference sequence). This CDR3 is CSAGASDPDTQYF. Written as DNA, the CDR3 is TGCAGTGCGGGCGCTAGCGACCCAGATACGCAGTATTTT.

The sample holds many counts of this clonotype. The J gene is TRBJ1-4, the V gene TRBV7-8, with D maybe TRBD1 (5 bases). Trimming left V 3 bases short and J 8 bases short, with 13 bases between. From germline, CDR1 is SGHVS and CDR2 FQNEAQ. This CDR3 comprises 14 residues. This CDR3 is CASSFRVDGEKLFF. Here the CDR3 DNA reads TGTGCCAGCAGCTTCAGGGTGGATGGGGAAAAACTGTTTTTT.

The rearrangement joins TRBV20-1 to TRBJ1-1, with D hard to call. The V end was cut by 3 bases, the J end by 5 bases, with 16 bases between. This CDR3 has 14 residues. The germline V gene has CDR1 DFQATT and CDR2 SNEGSKA (reference sequence). CDR3 residues: CSARRSVSGTEAFF. The CDR3, as DNA: TGCAGTGCTAGGCGGTCGGTCTCTGGGACTGAAGCTTTCTTT.

The rearrangement joins TRBV29-1 to TRBJ1-1; D is unclear. CDR1 is SQVTM, CDR2 ANQGSEA, per germline. CDR3 size: 15 residues. The V gene lost 0 bases and the J gene lost 0 bases, with 11 bases spanning the gap. CDR3 DNA sequence: TGCAGCGTTGAAGAGAAAGGAATGATGAACACTGAAGCTTTCTTT. Amino acid sequence: CSVEEKGMMNTEAFF.

This clonotype was seen a handful of times. The J gene is TRBJ2-7, the V gene TRBV7-3, with TRBD2 matching 10 bases. The ends lost 4 bases at V and 5 bases at J; junction bases unmatched: 8. The CDR3 has 15 residues. Germline V gene lookup returns CDR1 SGHTA and CDR2 FQGTGA. CDR3 DNA: TGTGCCAGCAGCTCCCGACTAGCGGGTACCCACGAGCAGTACTTC. Protein product: CASSSRLAGTHEQYF.

This clonotype was counted ten times or more. The V call is TRBV5-1, the J call TRBJ2-5; the D gene is possibly TRBD2 (6 bases). The length of the CDR3 is 15 residues. Between the trimmed V and J ends, which lost 4 bases and 1 base, there was a span of 14 bases. Germline V gives CDR1 SGHRS, CDR2 YFSETQ. DNA of the CDR3: TGCGCCAGCAGCCCCGCCGGGGGAGCCCAAGAGACCCAGTACTTC. Protein sequence: CASSPAGGAQETQYF. Combining the CDR3 with reference TRBV5-1 and TRBJ2-5 gives the whole variable domain KAGVTQTPRYLIKTRGQQVTLSCSPISGHRSVSWYQQTPGQGLQFLFEYFSETQRNKGNFPGRFSGRQFSNSRSEMNVSTLELGDSALYLCASSPAGGAQETQYFGPGTRLLVL.

This clonotype was observed at least ten times. The V call is TRBV2, the J call TRBJ1-1; the D gene is possibly TRBD1 (6 bases). CDR1 is SNHLY, CDR2 FYNNEI, per germline. This CDR3 spans 13 amino acids. V lost 6 bases and J 3 bases, leaving 11 bases between the germline ends. The CDR3 DNA reads as TGTGCCAGCAGCGGACAGAGGGACACTGAAGCTTTCTTT. Translating it yields CASSGQRDTEAFF. The entire variable domain, with the rest obtained from reference TRBV2 and TRBJ1-1, is as follows: EPEVTQTPSHQVTQMGQEVILRCVPISNHLYFYWYRQILGQKVEFLVSFYNNEISEKSEIFDDQFSVERPDGSNFTLKIRSTKLEDSAMYFCASSGQRDTEAFFGQGTRLTVV.

V gene TRBV15 combines with J gene TRBJ2-7; D may be TRBD2 (6 bases). V lost 5 bases and J lost 2, with 25 bases in between. Germline V gives CDR1 LNHNV, CDR2 YYDKDF (reference sequence). This CDR3 has 18 amino acids. CDR3 in amino acids: CATSPNAPNSGKTYEQYF. The CDR3 nucleotides read TGTGCCACCAGCCCAAACGCCCCGAATAGCGGCAAGACCTACGAGCAGTACTTC.

This clonotype has only a few counts. J is TRBJ1-1 and V is TRBV18; D is unresolved. Germline CDR1 reads KGHSH; CDR2 reads LQKENI. V lost 2 bases and J lost 3, with 7 bases in between. The length of the CDR3 is 13 residues. The CDR3 DNA reads TGTGCCAGCTCACCAGGGGTCGACACTGAAGCTTTCTTT. It codes for CASSPGVDTEAFF.

The genes are TRBV10-3 and TRBJ2-7; a weak D match, TRBD2 (6 bases). The CDR3 is 14 amino acids. Looked up from germline, CDR1 is ENHRY and CDR2 is SYGVKD. V dropped 5 bases and J dropped 1 base, with 12 bases sitting between them. The CDR3: CAISRLARSYEQYF. The CDR3 DNA reads as TGTGCCATCAGTAGGCTAGCGAGATCCTACGAGCAGTACTTC.

This clonotype was found a few times. The J gene is TRBJ2-7, the V gene TRBV27; unclear D gene. Trimming removed 4 bases at V and 8 bases at J, with 15 bases between. Germline V gene data show CDR1 as MNHEY and CDR2 as SMNVEV (reference sequence). The CDR3 has 13 amino acids. The CDR3 region has the DNA TGTGCCAGCAGTTCCTCCGGGCCGCAAAAGCAGTACTTC. The encoded protein is CASSSSGPQKQYF.

The rearrangement joins TRBV29-1 to TRBJ1-1; 9 nucleotides agree with TRBD1. This CDR3 is 12 amino acids long. CDR1 SQVTM and CDR2 ANQGSEA come from the germline V gene. Germline trimming cut 8 bases from V and 3 bases from J; bases unmatched to any gene: 4. This chain's CDR3 is CSFWTGDTEAFF. The DNA for the CDR3 is TGCAGCTTCTGGACAGGGGACACTGAAGCTTTCTTT.

In its sample, this clonotype was seen many times. The CDR3 DNA reads TGTGCCAGCTGGATTCGGGCTAGAAACGAGCAGTACTTC. Protein product: CASWIRARNEQYF. The chain couples TRBV6-1 to TRBJ2-7; no firm D call. The CDR3 contains 13 residues. The ends were cut back, 8 bases at V and 5 bases at J, with 16 bases in the middle. Germline-derived CDR1 and CDR2 are MNHNS and SASEGT.

This clonotype was observed a handful of times. The chain recombines TRBV10-3 with TRBJ2-7; tentatively, D is TRBD2 (6 bases). Germline values: CDR1 ENHRY, CDR2 SYGVKD. The V and J ends lost 8 bases and 0 bases respectively, with 11 bases between them. The CDR3 consists of 13 residues. In DNA form, the CDR3 reads TGTGCCATCCGGGCGGGACTCTCCTACGAGCAGTACTTC. The encoded protein is CAIRAGLSYEQYF.

As regards this clonotype: The limits of the CDR3 on the DNA are not certain, so only TCRdb's listed CDR3 is given. This chain joins TRBV2 and TRBJ1-5. Germline V lookup: CDR1 SNHLY, CDR2 FYNNEI. The CDR3 is made up of 19 amino acids, end residues included. The CDR3 sequence: CASSEPGNQLFFGNQPQHF.

The chain recombines TRBV14 with TRBJ1-2, with D perhaps TRBD1 (6 bases). The V end lost 1 base, the J end lost 6 bases, and 12 bases lay between the germline ends. From germline, CDR1 is SGHDN and CDR2 FVKESK. This CDR3 spans 14 amino acids. CDR3 amino acids: CASSQVSTGNGYTF. In nucleotides, the CDR3 is TGTGCCAGCAGCCAAGTTTCCACAGGGAATGGCTACACCTTC.

This clonotype was detected ten times or more. The chain is built from TRBV29-1 and TRBJ1-6; 9 bases are a match to TRBD1. CDR1 is SQVTM, CDR2 ANQGSEA, per germline. CDR3 size: 13 residues. V dropped 6 bases and J dropped 4; count of bases not matched to a gene: 1. The CDR3 loop reads CSVGTGYNSPLHF. The DNA for the CDR3 is TGCAGCGTCGGGACAGGGTATAATTCACCCCTCCACTTT.

Concerning this clonotype: The junction departs from the called germline gene at one end, perhaps through a read error. The chain combines TRBV19 with TRBJ2-6; 8 bases align to TRBD1. CDR3 length: 11 residues. Germline CDR1 reads LNHDA; CDR2 reads SQIVND (reference sequence). CDR3 nucleotide sequence: TGTGCCAGTAGTGGACAGGGCGCGCTGGCTTTC. Translated, it gives CASSGQGALAF.

On this clonotype itself: With a much larger clone just one base away, this may be a read error. Here the CDR3 omits its conserved ending phenylalanine or tryptophan, so a read error is the likely source. The chain couples TRBV7-8 to TRBJ2-7; D call uncertain. The germline V and J ends were trimmed by 1 base and 6 bases, with 7 bases remaining between them. The CDR3 length is 12 residues. Germline assignment: CDR1 SGHVS and CDR2 FQNEAQ. The CDR3 reads CASSLEIGEQYL. The CDR3 DNA reads TGTGCCAGCAGCTTAGAGATTGGCGAGCAGTACCTC.

This clonotype came up many times. This sequence joins TRBV5-1 and TRBJ1-1; TRBD1 is a possible D gene (6 bases). Trimming stripped 5 bases from V and 6 bases from J, with 11 bases between. Germline values: CDR1 SGHRS, CDR2 YFSETQ. This CDR3 has 12 residues. CDR3 protein: CASRQGRSEAFF. The CDR3 DNA follows: TGCGCCAGCAGACAGGGACGGTCTGAAGCTTTCTTT.

A note on this clonotype: A much larger clone differs from this one at a single base, so this may be a read error. The gene calls are TRBV10-3 and TRBJ1-6; D call uncertain. V was pared by 5 bases and J by 6 bases, with 14 bases between. CDR1 is ENHRY, CDR2 SYGVKD, per germline. The CDR3 is 15 amino acids. CDR3 residues: CAISYVAGSNSPLHF. DNA for the CDR3: TGTGCCATCAGTTACGTCGCAGGTTCTAATTCACCCCTCCACTTT.

V and J are TRBV7-2 and TRBJ1-2; 9 bases line up with TRBD1. CDR1 is SGHTA and CDR2 is FQGNSA in the germline V gene. After removal of 4 bases from V and 1 base from J, the junction contained 7 bases not matched to a gene. The CDR3 has 16 amino acids. The CDR3 bases are TGTGCCAGCAGCTCAGTACAGGGGGCCGTTAACTATGGCTACACCTTC. This translates into CASSSVQGAVNYGYTF.

The V gene is TRBV15, the J gene TRBJ2-5; 8 bases map to TRBD1. The length of the CDR3 is 14 residues. Germline V CDR1 and CDR2: LNHNV, YYDKDF (reference sequence). Germline trimming cut 3 bases from V and 3 bases from J; bases unmatched to any gene: 3. CDR3 in amino acids: CATSSDRGKETQYF. The DNA of the CDR3 is TGTGCCACCAGCAGCGACAGGGGAAAAGAGACCCAGTACTTC. The whole variable domain, filled in from reference TRBV15 and TRBJ2-5, reads DAMVIQNPRYQVTQFGKPVTLSCSQTLNHNVMYWYQQKSSQAPKLLFHYYDKDFNNEADTPDNFQSRRPNTSFCFLDIRSPGLGDTAMYLCATSSDRGKETQYFGPGTRLLVL.